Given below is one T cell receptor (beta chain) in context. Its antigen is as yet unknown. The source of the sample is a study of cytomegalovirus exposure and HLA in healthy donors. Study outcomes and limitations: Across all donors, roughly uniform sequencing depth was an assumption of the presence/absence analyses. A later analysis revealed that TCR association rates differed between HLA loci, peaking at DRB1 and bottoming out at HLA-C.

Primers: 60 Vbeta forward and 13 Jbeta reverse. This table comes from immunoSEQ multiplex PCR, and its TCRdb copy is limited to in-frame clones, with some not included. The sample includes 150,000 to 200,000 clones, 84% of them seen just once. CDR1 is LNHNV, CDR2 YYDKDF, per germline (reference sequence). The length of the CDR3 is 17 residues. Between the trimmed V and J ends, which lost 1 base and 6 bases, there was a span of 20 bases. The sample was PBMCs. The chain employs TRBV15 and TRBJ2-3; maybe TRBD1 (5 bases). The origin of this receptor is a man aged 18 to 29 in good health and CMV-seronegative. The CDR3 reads CATSRVGVATVSDTQYF. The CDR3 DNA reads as TGTGCCACCAGCAGAGTAGGAGTCGCGACAGTCAGCGATACGCAGTATTTT. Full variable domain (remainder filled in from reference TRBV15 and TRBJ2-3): DAMVIQNPRYQVTQFGKPVTLSCSQTLNHNVMYWYQQKSSQAPKLLFHYYDKDFNNEADTPDNFQSRRPNTSFCFLDIRSPGLGDTAMYLCATSRVGVATVSDTQYFGPGTRLTVL.